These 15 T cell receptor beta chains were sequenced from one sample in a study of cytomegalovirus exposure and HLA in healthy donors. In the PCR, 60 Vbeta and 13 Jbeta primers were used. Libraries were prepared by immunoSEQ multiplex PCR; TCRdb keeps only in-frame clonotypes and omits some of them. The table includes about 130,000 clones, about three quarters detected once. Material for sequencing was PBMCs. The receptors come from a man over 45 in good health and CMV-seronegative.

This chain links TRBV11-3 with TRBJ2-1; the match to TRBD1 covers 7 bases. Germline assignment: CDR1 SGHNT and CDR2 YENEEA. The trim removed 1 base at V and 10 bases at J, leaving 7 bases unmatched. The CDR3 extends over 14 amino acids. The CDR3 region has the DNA TGTGCCAGCAGCTTAGGGGCAGGGACAGTGGAGCAGTTCTTC. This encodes CASSLGAGTVEQFF.

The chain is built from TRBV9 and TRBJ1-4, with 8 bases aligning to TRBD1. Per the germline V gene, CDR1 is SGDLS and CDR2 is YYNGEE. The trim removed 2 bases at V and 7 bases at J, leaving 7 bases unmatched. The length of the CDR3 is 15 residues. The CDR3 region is CASSVETGEVEKLFF. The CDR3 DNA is TGTGCCAGCAGCGTCGAGACAGGGGAGGTTGAAAAACTGTTTTTT.

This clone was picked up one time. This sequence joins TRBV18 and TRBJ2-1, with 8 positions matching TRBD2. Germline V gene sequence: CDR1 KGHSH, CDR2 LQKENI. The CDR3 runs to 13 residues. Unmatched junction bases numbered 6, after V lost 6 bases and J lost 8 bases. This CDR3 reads CASSPTSGDEQFF. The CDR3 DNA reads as TGTGCCAGCTCTCCTACTAGCGGCGATGAGCAGTTCTTC.

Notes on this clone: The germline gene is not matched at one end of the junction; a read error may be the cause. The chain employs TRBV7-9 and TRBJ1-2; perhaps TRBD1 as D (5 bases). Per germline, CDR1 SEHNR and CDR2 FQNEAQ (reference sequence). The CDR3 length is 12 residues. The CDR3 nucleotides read TGTTCCAGCAGCCCTAGACAGTATCCCTACACCTTC. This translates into CSSSPRQYPYTF. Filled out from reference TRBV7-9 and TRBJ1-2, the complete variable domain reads DTGVSQNPRHKITKRGQNVTFRCDPISEHNRLYWYRQTLGQGPEFLTYFQNEAQLEKSRLLSDRFSAERPKGSFSTLEIQRTEQGDSAMYLCSSSPRQYPYTFGSGTRLTVV.

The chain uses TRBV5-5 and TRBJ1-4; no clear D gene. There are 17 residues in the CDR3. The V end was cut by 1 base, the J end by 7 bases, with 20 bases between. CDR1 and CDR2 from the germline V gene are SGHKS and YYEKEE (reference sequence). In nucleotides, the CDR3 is TGTGCCAGCAGCTTGATAACTTTGGCGTTGGAGGGTGAAAAACTGTTTTTT. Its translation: CASSLITLALEGEKLFF.

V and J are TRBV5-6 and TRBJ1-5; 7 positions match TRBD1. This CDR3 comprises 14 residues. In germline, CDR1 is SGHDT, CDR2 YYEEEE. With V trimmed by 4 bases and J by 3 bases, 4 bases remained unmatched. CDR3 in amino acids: CASSRQGNNQPQHF. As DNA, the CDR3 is TGTGCCAGCAGCCGACAGGGAAACAATCAGCCCCAGCATTTT.

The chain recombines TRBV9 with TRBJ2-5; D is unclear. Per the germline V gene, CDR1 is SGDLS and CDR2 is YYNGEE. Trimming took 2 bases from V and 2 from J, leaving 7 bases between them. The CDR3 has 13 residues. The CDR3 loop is CASSVGAQETQYF. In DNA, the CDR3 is TGTGCCAGCAGCGTGGGCGCTCAAGAGACCCAGTACTTC.

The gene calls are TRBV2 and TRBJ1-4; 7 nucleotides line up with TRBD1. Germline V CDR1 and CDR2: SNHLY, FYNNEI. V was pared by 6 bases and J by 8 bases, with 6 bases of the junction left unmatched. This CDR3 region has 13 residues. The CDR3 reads CASRTGLREKLFF. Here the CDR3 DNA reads TGTGCCAGCAGGACAGGGCTAAGGGAAAAACTGTTTTTT.

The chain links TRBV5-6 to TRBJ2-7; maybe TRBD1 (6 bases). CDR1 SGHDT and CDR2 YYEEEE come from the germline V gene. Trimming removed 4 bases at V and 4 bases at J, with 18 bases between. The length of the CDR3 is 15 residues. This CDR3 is CASSLGASLLYEQYF. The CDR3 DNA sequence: TGTGCCAGCAGCCTGGGGGCCAGCCTCTTATACGAGCAGTACTTC.

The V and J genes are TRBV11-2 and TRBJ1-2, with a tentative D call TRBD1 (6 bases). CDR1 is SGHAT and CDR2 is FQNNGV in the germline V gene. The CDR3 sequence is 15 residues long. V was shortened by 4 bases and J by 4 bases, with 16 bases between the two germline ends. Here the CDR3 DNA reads TGTGCCAGCAGCTCCCTGAGAGGGGGAAGCTATGGCTACACCTTC. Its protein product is CASSSLRGGSYGYTF.

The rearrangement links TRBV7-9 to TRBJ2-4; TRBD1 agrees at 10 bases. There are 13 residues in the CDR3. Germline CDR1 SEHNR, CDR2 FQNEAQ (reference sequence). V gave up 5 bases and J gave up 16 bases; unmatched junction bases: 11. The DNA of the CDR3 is TGTGCCAGCAGCCGGGGACAGGGGTCTACCAATTACTTC. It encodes CASSRGQGSTNYF.

CDR3 coding DNA: TGTGCCAGCAGCTTGGAGGGGCAGGGGGCCACTTATAATGAGCAGTTCTTC. This encodes CASSLEGQGATYNEQFF. The gene calls are TRBV5-8 and TRBJ2-1, with 8 bases matching TRBD1. The trim removed 0 bases at V and 7 bases at J, leaving 12 bases unmatched. CDR1 and CDR2 (germline): SGHTS, YDEGEE. This CDR3 is built from 17 residues.

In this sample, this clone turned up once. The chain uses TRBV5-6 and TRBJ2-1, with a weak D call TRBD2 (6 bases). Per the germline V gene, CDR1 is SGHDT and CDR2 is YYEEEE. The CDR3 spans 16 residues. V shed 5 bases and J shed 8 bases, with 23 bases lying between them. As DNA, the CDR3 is TGTGCCAGCAGTCCGGGACTTTTGGGCTTACAGGATGAGCAGTTCTTC. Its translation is CASSPGLLGLQDEQFF.

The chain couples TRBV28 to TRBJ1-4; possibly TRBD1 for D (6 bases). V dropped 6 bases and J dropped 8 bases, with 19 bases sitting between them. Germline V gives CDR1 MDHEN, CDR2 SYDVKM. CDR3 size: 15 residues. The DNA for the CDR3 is TGTGCCAGCAGCACAATGGGGGGAGGGGGGGAAAAACTGTTTTTT. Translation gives CASSTMGGGGEKLFF.

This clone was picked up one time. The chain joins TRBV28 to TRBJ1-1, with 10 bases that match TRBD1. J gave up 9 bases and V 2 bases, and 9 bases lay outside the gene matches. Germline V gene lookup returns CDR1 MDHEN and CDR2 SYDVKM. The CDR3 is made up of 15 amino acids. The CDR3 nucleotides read TGTGCCAGCAGTTTAGGACGACAGGGGGCGCCTCAAGCTTTCTTT. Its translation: CASSLGRQGAPQAFF.